Reported below is one TCR beta chain. CDR3 length: 15 amino acids. Germline values: CDR1 DFQATT, CDR2 SNEGSKA (reference sequence). The data were taken from a study of monozygotic twins with inflammatory bowel disease. TCRdb re-analyzed the 5' RACE reads; it lists each CDR3 protein once, without DNA. This sample's table reports roughly 330,000 distinct CDR3 sequences. The TCR originated in a human donor with ulcerative colitis or Crohn's disease, or a healthy co-twin of an affected twin (not recorded which). V and J are TRBV20-1 and TRBJ1-6; the D call of TRBD1 rests on TCRdb alone, since no DNA is present to check it. The sequencing input was blood. CDR3 region: CSALPGQGDNSPLHF.